The T cell receptor beta chain described here comes from a study of control samples from healthy donors and cancer patients. Some clones are missing from TCRdb's copy, which holds only in-frame ones; the method was immunoSEQ multiplex PCR. The data contain under 200,000 clones, roughly nine tenths of them singletons. CDR1 and CDR2 (germline): SGHNT, YYREEE (reference sequence). Trimming cost V 4 bases and J 0 bases, with 10 bases left between them. This CDR3 has 14 residues. The sample consisted of blood. V usage is TRBV5-4 and J usage is TRBJ1-1; D is possibly TRBD1 (6 bases). The TCR comes from a woman aged 25 to 45 in good health. The CDR3 DNA follows: TGTGCCAGCAGCCAGTACAGGGTGAACACTGAAGCTTTCTTT. Translation: CASSQYRVNTEAFF.